This T cell receptor beta chain was sequenced for a study of blood T cell repertoires in COVID-19. For the study at large: Collection of acute and convalescent COVID-19 samples took place in the United States, Italy and Spain. PBMCs, B-cell-depleted T cells, or T cells provided the cDNA or gDNA that made up the material.

The junction had 2 bases not matched to a gene; V was cut back by 4 bases and J by 5 bases. Germline CDR1 SGHNT, CDR2 YYREEE (reference sequence). The CDR3 has 12 residues. Authors' processing steps: Estimation of nucleated cell counts relied on the amplification of reference gene primers. Profiling relied on immunoSEQ multiplex PCR, and the TCRdb table lists in-frame clones only, not all of them. V and J calls and clone size come straight from that table; D and trimming were deduced from the DNA. The sample holds roughly 110,000 clones; 80% to 90% are singletons and the top ten take more than 3%. V usage is TRBV5-4 and J usage is TRBJ2-5; 7 nucleotides agree with TRBD1. The sequenced sample was peripheral blood. The clonotype comes from a man aged 35 to 55 with acute or convalescent COVID-19. The CDR3 region is CASSPDRETQYF. In DNA form, the CDR3 reads TGTGCCAGCAGCCCGGACAGGGAGACCCAGTACTTC.